Listed below are T cell receptor beta chains from one sample, sequenced in a study of chemoradiotherapy in HPV16-positive cancers. Data came from immunoSEQ multiplex PCR; TCRdb stores just in-frame clones and leaves some out. The sample lists tens of thousands of clones; 75% to 90% were seen once. Sequencing was performed on blood, taken from a patient who underwent chemoradiotherapy. The receptors come from a human donor with HPV-associated anogenital cancer. The CDR3 runs from the conserved cysteine through the conserved F or W. The D gene is left open where the match is weak. The size entry is marked missing in some rows and otherwise reads once, few, many or a size class.

v_call	j_call	d_call	clone_size	cdr3_aa	cdr3_nt
TRBV18	TRBJ2-5	TRBD2	.	CASSPSGGSETQYF	TGTGCCAGCTCACCATCCGGGGGGTCGGAGACCCAGTACTTC
TRBV6-1	TRBJ1-2	TRBD1	.	CASSTTGTGARGYTF	TGTGCCAGCAGTACTACCGGGACAGGGGCTCGCGGCTACACCTTC
TRBV5-1	TRBJ1-1	TRBD1	.	CASSRDRAVEAFF	TGCGCCAGCAGCCGGGACAGGGCGGTTGAAGCTTTCTTT
TRBV6-5	TRBJ1-5	.	.	CASSPRGGNQPQHF	TGTGCCAGCAGTCCCCGAGGGGGCAATCAGCCCCAGCATTTT
TRBV27	TRBJ2-5	TRBD2	.	CASSLGGGVGQTQYF	TGTGCCAGCAGTTTAGGTGGGGGGGTTGGACAGACCCAGTACTTC
TRBV19	TRBJ1-3	.	.	CASSSHSGNTIYF	TGTGCCAGTAGTTCTCACTCTGGAAACACCATATATTTT
TRBV11-3	TRBJ2-1	TRBD2	.	CASSFVGGGYNEQFF	TGTGCCAGCAGTTTCGTCGGGGGGGGTTACAATGAGCAGTTCTTC
TRBV6-4	TRBJ1-2	.	few	CASSDTPQGFFDGYTF	TGTGCCAGCAGCGATACTCCGCAGGGGTTTTTTGATGGCTACACCTTC
TRBV6-1	TRBJ1-2	TRBD1	.	CASSLGTAYGYTF	TGTGCCAGCTCCCTCGGGACAGCTTATGGCTACACCTTC
TRBV5-1	TRBJ1-2	.	.	CASSPRVDSGYTF	TGCGCCAGCAGCCCCAGGGTGGATTCGGGCTACACCTTC
TRBV19	TRBJ1-5	TRBD1	.	CASGQGSPQHF	TGTGCCAGTGGACAGGGGTCGCCCCAGCATTTT
TRBV6-1	TRBJ1-5	TRBD1	.	CASSNRGPLQPQHF	TGTGCCAGCAGTAACAGGGGGCCCCTTCAGCCCCAGCATTTT
TRBV2	TRBJ2-1	.	.	CASSDRTAYSDNEQFF	TGTGCCAGCAGTGACCGAACCGCTTACAGTGACAATGAGCAGTTCTTC
TRBV11-2	TRBJ1-1	TRBD1	.	CASSYGTGWPFF	TGTGCCAGCAGCTACGGGACAGGATGGCCTTTCTTT
TRBV6-5	TRBJ1-1	.	once	CASRAQGSMNTEAFF	TGTGCCAGCAGGGCACAGGGCTCCATGAACACTGAAGCTTTCTTT
TRBV5-4	TRBJ1-2	.	few	CASSARGNGYTF	TGTGCCAGCAGCGCTAGGGGAAATGGCTACACCTTC
TRBV5-6	TRBJ1-5	.	.	CASSQWQGYQPQHF	TGTGCCAGCAGCCAGTGGCAGGGGTATCAGCCCCAGCATTTT
TRBV27	TRBJ1-2	.	.	CASSRTQRIGTNYGYTF	TGTGCCAGCAGCCGGACCCAGAGGATTGGGACTAACTATGGCTACACCTTC
TRBV5-1	TRBJ2-3	.	.	CASSLDTDTQYF	TGCGCCAGCAGCTTGGACACAGATACGCAGTATTTT
TRBV9	TRBJ1-1	TRBD1	once	CASSYNAGTENTEAFF	TGTGCCAGCAGCTACAATGCCGGGACAGAGAACACTGAAGCTTTCTTT
TRBV19	TRBJ1-1	.	few	CASSTWEGFTEAFF	TGTGCCAGTAGTACGTGGGAGGGGTTCACTGAAGCTTTCTTT
TRBV5-1	TRBJ2-2	.	.	CASTSPALPGELFF	TGCGCCAGCACCTCCCCGGCTCTCCCCGGGGAGCTGTTTTTT
TRBV11-3	TRBJ2-5	.	.	CASSRGGQNGETQYF	TGTGCCAGCAGCAGGGGGGGACAAAACGGGGAGACCCAGTACTTC
TRBV6-1	TRBJ1-4	TRBD1	once	CASSERGDSTHKRLFF	TGTGCCAGCAGTGAACGAGGGGACAGTACCCATAAACGGCTGTTTTTT
TRBV27	TRBJ1-1	.	.	CASSLSRRLNTEAFF	TGTGCCAGCAGTTTATCCAGAAGGCTGAACACTGAAGCTTTCTTT
TRBV30	TRBJ1-6	.	.	CARRGESNSPLHF	TGTGCCCGGAGGGGGGAGTCGAATTCACCCCTCCACTTT
TRBV4-1	TRBJ2-1	.	.	CASSQLTILDEQFF	TGCGCCAGCAGCCAACTCACGATCTTGGATGAGCAGTTCTTC
TRBV7-9	TRBJ1-1	.	.	CASSYRMGGALNTEAFF	TGTGCCAGCAGCTATAGAATGGGCGGAGCTTTGAACACTGAAGCTTTCTTT
TRBV12-2	TRBJ1-1	.	.	CASRSYRVADTEAFF	TGTGCAAGTCGCTCCTACAGGGTGGCGGACACTGAAGCTTTCTTT
TRBV6-5	TRBJ1-4	.	.	CASSYSTGANEKLFF	TGTGCCAGCAGTTACTCGACGGGGGCTAATGAAAAACTGTTTTTT
TRBV2	TRBJ1-1	TRBD1	.	CASITGTGIMNTEAFF	TGTGCCAGCATTACCGGGACAGGGATCATGAACACTGAAGCTTTCTTT
TRBV27	TRBJ1-2	TRBD1	.	CASSLGQGNYYGYTF	TGTGCCAGCAGTTTGGGACAGGGGAATTACTATGGCTACACCTTC
TRBV6-4	TRBJ2-1	.	.	CASSDSGGKGYNEQFF	TGTGCCAGCAGTGACTCCGGCGGCAAGGGCTACAATGAGCAGTTCTTC
TRBV7-8	TRBJ1-5	.	.	CASSLHSEGNQPQHF	TGTGCCAGCAGCTTACATAGCGAGGGGAATCAGCCCCAGCATTTT
TRBV19	TRBJ1-6	TRBD1	.	CASSTTDRDNSPLHF	TGTGCCAGTAGTACCACGGACAGGGATAATTCACCCCTCCACTTT
TRBV6-1	TRBJ1-5	.	.	CASRQGLNAQHF	TGTGCCAGCAGGCAGGGACTAAACGCCCAGCATTTT
TRBV19	TRBJ1-1	.	.	CASSIEGGTEAFF	TGTGCCAGTAGTATTGAGGGTGGCACTGAAGCTTTCTTT